A single sample is the source of the 18 T cell receptor beta chains below, sequenced in a study of PD-1 blockade in classical Hodgkin lymphoma. Here immunoSEQ multiplex PCR was the method, and the copy in TCRdb shows in-frame clones only, minus some. The sample records 9,000 to 13,000 clones, around 80% being singletons. Relapse was seen in all patients after autologous stem cell transplantation, and brentuximab vedotin exposure was variable. Material: peripheral blood mononuclear cells (PBMCs), obtained before the second cycle of nivolumab. The origin of the receptors is a human donor with classical Hodgkin lymphoma.

The rearrangement joins TRBV4-2 to TRBJ2-7, with 7 bases that match TRBD2. Germline V lookup: CDR1 LGHNA, CDR2 YNFKEQ. CDR3 length: 16 residues. V gave up 2 bases and J gave up 1 base; unmatched junction bases: 8. The CDR3 bases are TGTGCCAGCAGCCAACATGGGTCTAGCGGTTCCTACGAGCAGTACTTC. It encodes CASSQHGSSGSYEQYF.

This sequence joins TRBV7-3 and TRBJ2-2; 9 bases align to TRBD1. This CDR3 has 16 amino acids. Germline CDR1 reads SGHTA; CDR2 reads FQGTGA. V lost 1 base to trimming and J lost 1 base; unmatched junction nucleotides: 1. The CDR3 sequence is CASSLRGQGNTGELFF. CDR3 DNA sequence: TGTGCCAGCAGCTTAAGGGGACAGGGGAACACCGGGGAGCTGTTTTTT.

The chain carries TRBV7-7 and TRBJ2-5; 7 nucleotides line up with TRBD1. Germline assignment: CDR1 SSHAT and CDR2 FNYEAQ (reference sequence). The V and J ends lost 5 bases and 5 bases, in that order; junction bases with no gene match: 8. This CDR3 contains 14 residues. The CDR3 DNA sequence: TGTGCCAGCAGCCCAAGACAGGGCCGGGAGACCCAGTACTTC. It is translated as CASSPRQGRETQYF.

The CDR3 spells CASSHRQGKGSSSYEQYF. The CDR3 region has the DNA TGTGCCAGCAGCCACCGACAGGGGAAGGGCTCGAGCTCCTACGAGCAGTACTTC. V usage is TRBV7-9 and J usage is TRBJ2-7; 8 positions agree with TRBD1. The V segment lost 5 bases and the J segment 0 bases; nucleotides outside the gene matches: 15. CDR1 is SEHNR, CDR2 FQNEAQ, per germline (reference sequence). CDR3 length: 18 amino acids.

V is TRBV2 and J is TRBJ1-2, with 11 bases fitting TRBD1. This CDR3 region has 14 residues. The germline V gene encodes CDR1 SNHLY and CDR2 FYNNEI. V gave up 9 bases and J gave up 2 bases; unmatched junction bases: 5. The CDR3 nucleotides read TGTGCCAGACCGGGACAGGGGGAGAACTATGGCTACACCTTC. It is translated as CARPGQGENYGYTF.

This sequence joins TRBV5-1 and TRBJ2-1; no clear D gene. Germline assignment: CDR1 SGHRS and CDR2 YFSETQ. V was shortened by 2 bases and J by 6 bases, with 9 bases between the two germline ends. The CDR3 is 13 amino acids. The DNA for the CDR3 is TGCGCCAGCAGCTTAGGACGGTTCAATGAGCAGTTCTTC. Its protein is CASSLGRFNEQFF.

V gene TRBV15 combines with J gene TRBJ1-2; D remains unclear. Germline V gives CDR1 LNHNV, CDR2 YYDKDF (reference sequence). Trimming removed 0 bases from V and 2 bases from J, with 10 bases in between. CDR3 length: 15 amino acids. DNA for the CDR3: TGTGCCACCAGCAGAGATGCCAGAAAAAACTATGGCTACACCTTC. As protein: CATSRDARKNYGYTF.

This clone was seen a few times. The chain employs TRBV4-2 and TRBJ2-3; D is perhaps TRBD2 (5 bases). CDR1 is LGHNA and CDR2 is YNFKEQ in the germline V gene. Deletions cut 0 bases from V and 4 bases from J, with 11 bases between. The CDR3 runs 15 residues. CDR3 nucleotide sequence: TGTGCCAGCAGCCAAGATCGGAGGTCCCCAGATACGCAGTATTTT. Protein sequence: CASSQDRRSPDTQYF.

With respect to this clone: One end of the junction fails to match germline, which may point to a read error. This chain links TRBV7-8 with TRBJ2-7; D may correspond to TRBD1 or TRBD2 (5 bases each). CDR1 and CDR2 (germline): SGHVS, FQNEAQ. The CDR3 contains 15 residues. DNA for the CDR3: TGTGCCAACAGCATGGGACGATCGAACTCCTACGAGCAGTACTTC. This gives the protein CANSMGRSNSYEQYF.

By share, this clone counts as medium-sized. J is TRBJ2-1 and V is TRBV2, with a tentative D call TRBD2 (5 bases). Trimming took off 6 bases at V and 4 bases at J, with 19 bases between the two ends. The CDR3 has 16 amino acids. Germline V gene data show CDR1 as SNHLY and CDR2 as FYNNEI. The DNA for the CDR3 is TGTGCCAGCAGACCCCGGGGTGACGCGGAATACAATGAGCAGTTCTTC. Translation gives CASRPRGDAEYNEQFF.

This rearrangement joins TRBV7-9 to TRBJ2-2, with 7 bases that match TRBD1. Trimming took 5 bases from V and 4 from J; bases not matched to a gene: 10. This CDR3 is built from 16 residues. Germline V gene sequence: CDR1 SEHNR, CDR2 FQNEAQ (reference sequence). The CDR3 DNA reads as TGTGCCAGCAGCAAAAGGCCCGACAGGGTCACCGGGGAGCTGTTTTTT. This gives the protein CASSKRPDRVTGELFF. The full variable domain, completed using reference TRBV7-9 and TRBJ2-2, is DTGVSQNPRHKITKRGQNVTFRCDPISEHNRLYWYRQTLGQGPEFLTYFQNEAQLEKSRLLSDRFSAERPKGSFSTLEIQRTEQGDSAMYLCASSKRPDRVTGELFFGEGSRLTVL.

A word on this clone: One junction end disagrees with the germline gene, perhaps due to a read error. The genes are TRBV9 and TRBJ1-1, with D perhaps TRBD1 (5 bases). The CDR3 length is 15 residues. In germline, CDR1 is SGDLS, CDR2 YYNGEE. DNA for the CDR3: TGTGCCAACAGCGTAGGGGCCAGCGAGAACACTGAAGCTTTCTTT. It yields the protein CANSVGASENTEAFF.

A word on this clone: Other nucleotide sequences from this sample produce the same CDR3. The genes are TRBV6-1 and TRBJ1-3, with no clear D. V was cut by 6 bases and J by 3 bases, with 3 bases left in between. CDR1 and CDR2 from the germline V gene are MNHNS and SASEGT. The CDR3 is 11 amino acids. As DNA, the CDR3 is TGTGCCAGCAGGCTTGGAAACACCATATATTTT. Translated, it gives CASRLGNTIYF.

The chain recombines TRBV5-5 with TRBJ2-5; 12 bases line up with TRBD2. After removal of 0 bases from V and 4 bases from J, the junction contained 4 bases not matched to a gene. CDR3 length equals 16 residues. Germline V gives CDR1 SGHKS, CDR2 YYEKEE (reference sequence). The CDR3 is CASSLELAGGRETQYF. In nucleotides, the CDR3 is TGTGCCAGCAGCTTGGAACTAGCGGGGGGCAGAGAGACCCAGTACTTC.

J is TRBJ2-5 and V is TRBV5-1; D remains unclear. V lost 4 bases and J lost 3, with 10 bases in between. The CDR3 consists of 13 residues. The germline V gene has CDR1 SGHRS and CDR2 YFSETQ. In DNA, the CDR3 is TGCGCCAGCAGCGCGGACGGAAAAGAGACCCAGTACTTC. Its translation is CASSADGKETQYF. The variable domain in full, completed from reference TRBV5-1 and TRBJ2-5, reads KAGVTQTPRYLIKTRGQQVTLSCSPISGHRSVSWYQQTPGQGLQFLFEYFSETQRNKGNFPGRFSGRQFSNSRSEMNVSTLELGDSALYLCASSADGKETQYFGPGTRLLVL.

V usage is TRBV2 and J usage is TRBJ2-4; D unresolved. CDR1 is SNHLY, CDR2 FYNNEI, per germline. Trimming cost V 1 base and J 4 bases, with 8 bases left between them. The CDR3 runs to 14 residues. Here the CDR3 DNA reads TGTGCCAGCAGTGAAGGAACCCGAAAAAACATTCAGTACTTC. It is translated as CASSEGTRKNIQYF.

This rearrangement joins TRBV5-1 to TRBJ2-3; D perhaps matches TRBD2 (5 bases). Looked up from germline, CDR1 is SGHRS and CDR2 is YFSETQ. V shed 1 base and J shed 3 bases, with 12 bases lying between them. The CDR3 is 15 residues long. In nucleotides, the CDR3 is TGCGCCAGCAGCTTGTACGGGGAGCGGACAGATACGCAGTATTTT. Its protein product is CASSLYGERTDTQYF.

This chain joins TRBV27 and TRBJ2-7; D is possibly TRBD2 (5 bases). The germline V and J ends were trimmed by 5 bases and 6 bases, with 14 bases remaining between them. Germline CDR1 MNHEY, CDR2 SMNVEV (reference sequence). This CDR3 contains 13 residues. For the CDR3, the DNA is TGTGCCAGCAGTCCCGCGGGCCTTTCCGAGCAGTACTTC. It specifies CASSPAGLSEQYF.